Reported below is one TCR beta chain. The data were taken from a study of technical replicates of blood from a handful of donors. Some clones are missing from TCRdb's copy, which holds only in-frame ones; the method was immunoSEQ multiplex PCR. The sample holds about 66,000 clones, around 87% seen once. This clonotype was sampled from a human donor in good health. Some clones in this sample may be carry-over from other donors' samples. Sequenced sample: PBMCs.

This CDR3 reads CASSRQQGVGEQYF. CDR3 nucleotides: TGTGCCAGCAGCCGACAACAGGGGGTCGGGGAGCAGTACTTC. V is TRBV13 and J is TRBJ2-7, with 8 bases fitting TRBD1. The V segment lost 5 bases and the J segment 7 bases; nucleotides outside the gene matches: 10. The CDR3 loop spans 14 amino acids. The germline gives CDR1 PRHDT, CDR2 FYEKMQ (reference sequence).